The subject of this entry is one TCR beta chain. Its antigen is not identified. Based on a CD8+CD4-CCR7+CD45RA+ profile, naive CD8 T cells were sorted. V trimming: 0 bases; J trimming: 7 bases; junction bases outside the gene matches: 6. This CDR3 has 15 residues. TCRdb re-called the PCR reads with MiXCR, one entry per CDR3 protein. The table lists about 40,000 distinct CDR3 sequences, around 20% of them singletons. This specimen comes from a study of molecular identifiers for immune sequencing clone quantification. Study overall: Replicate RNA came from roughly 20,000 or 100,000 naive CD8 cells and was split five ways, and four parts were sequenced.

General study results and limits: Clones that had above 20 RNA copies took up over 98% of effector molecules but under 1% in naive cells. Sizes of highly expanded clones could be underestimated through identical TCRs sharing a barcode.

The sample comprised naive CD8+ T cells from blood, with Jurkat cell RNA spiked in. The subset denotes: FACS-sorted CD8+CD4-CCR7+CD45RA+ naive T cells. The TCR comes from a human donor in good health. Some libraries in this study had Jurkat cell RNA spiked in. The V call is TRBV12-3 or TRBV12-4, the J call TRBJ2-4, with TRBD1 matching 7 bases. The DNA for the CDR3 is TGTGCCAGCAGTTTAGCGATACAGGGGCCGAACATTCAGTACTTC. Protein product: CASSLAIQGPNIQYF.